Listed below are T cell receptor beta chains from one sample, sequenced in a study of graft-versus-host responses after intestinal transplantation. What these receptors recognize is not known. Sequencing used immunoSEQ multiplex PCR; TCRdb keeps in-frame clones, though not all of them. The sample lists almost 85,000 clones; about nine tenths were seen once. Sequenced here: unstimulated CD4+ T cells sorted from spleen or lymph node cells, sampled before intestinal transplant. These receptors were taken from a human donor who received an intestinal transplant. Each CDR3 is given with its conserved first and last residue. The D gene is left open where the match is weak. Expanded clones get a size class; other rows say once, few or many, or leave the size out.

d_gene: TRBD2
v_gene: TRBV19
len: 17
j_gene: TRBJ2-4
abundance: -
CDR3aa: CASSMGAGLANKNIQYF
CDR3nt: TGTGCCAGTAGTATGGGGGCGGGACTAGCGAACAAAAACATTCAGTACTTC

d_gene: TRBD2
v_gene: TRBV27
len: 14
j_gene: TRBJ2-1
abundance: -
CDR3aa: CASGRLAEYNEQFF
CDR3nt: TGTGCCAGCGGGAGACTAGCGGAGTACAATGAGCAGTTCTTC

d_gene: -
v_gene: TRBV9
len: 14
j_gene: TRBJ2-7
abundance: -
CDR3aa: CASSGHGGVYEQYF
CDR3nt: TGTGCCAGCAGCGGTCACGGAGGGGTCTACGAGCAGTACTTC

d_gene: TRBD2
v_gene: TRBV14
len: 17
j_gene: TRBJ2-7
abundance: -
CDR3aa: CASAPLRLAGRAYEQYF
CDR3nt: TGTGCCAGCGCCCCCCTTAGACTAGCGGGGAGGGCCTACGAGCAGTACTTC

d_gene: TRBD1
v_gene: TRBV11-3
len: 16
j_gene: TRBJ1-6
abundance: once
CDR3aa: CASSPIFGTGNSPLHF
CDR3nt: TGTGCCAGCAGCCCTATTTTTGGGACAGGGAATTCACCCCTCCACTTT

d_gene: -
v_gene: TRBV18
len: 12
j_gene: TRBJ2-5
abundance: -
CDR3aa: CASSPPQGTQYF
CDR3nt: TGTGCCAGCTCACCCCCTCAGGGGACCCAGTACTTC

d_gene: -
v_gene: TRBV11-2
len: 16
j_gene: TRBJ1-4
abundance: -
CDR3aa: CASSLQGLGTNEKLFF
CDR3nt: TGTGCCAGCAGCTTACAGGGATTAGGAACTAATGAAAAACTGTTTTTT

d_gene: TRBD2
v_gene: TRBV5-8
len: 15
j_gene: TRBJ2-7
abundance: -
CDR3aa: CASSPRGGATYEQYF
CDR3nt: TGTGCCAGCAGCCCCCGGGGGGGTGCAACCTACGAGCAGTACTTC

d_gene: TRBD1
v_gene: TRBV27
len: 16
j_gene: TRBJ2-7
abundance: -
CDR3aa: CASSRYGTGGIYEQYF
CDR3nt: TGTGCCAGCAGTCGATACGGGACAGGTGGTATCTACGAGCAGTACTTC

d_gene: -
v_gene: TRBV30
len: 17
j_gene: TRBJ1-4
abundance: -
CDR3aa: CAWSVNIGGTTNEKLFF
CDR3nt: TGTGCCTGGAGTGTAAATATCGGGGGAACAACTAATGAAAAACTGTTTTTT

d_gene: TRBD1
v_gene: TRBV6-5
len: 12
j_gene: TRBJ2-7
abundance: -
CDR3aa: CASGTGRYEQYF
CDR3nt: TGTGCCAGCGGGACAGGTCGCTACGAGCAGTACTTC

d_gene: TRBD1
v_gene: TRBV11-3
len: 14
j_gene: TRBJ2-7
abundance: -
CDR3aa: CASSSRTGNYEQYF
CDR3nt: TGTGCCAGCAGCTCACGGACAGGGAACTACGAGCAGTACTTC

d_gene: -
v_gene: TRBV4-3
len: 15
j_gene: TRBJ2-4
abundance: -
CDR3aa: CASSQERSTADIQYF
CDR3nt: TGCGCCAGCAGCCAAGAGAGGTCGACGGCGGACATTCAGTACTTC

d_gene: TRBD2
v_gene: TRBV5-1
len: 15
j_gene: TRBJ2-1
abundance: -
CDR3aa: CASSLRTSGGREQFF
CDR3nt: TGCGCCAGCAGCTTGCGGACTAGCGGGGGTCGTGAGCAGTTCTTC

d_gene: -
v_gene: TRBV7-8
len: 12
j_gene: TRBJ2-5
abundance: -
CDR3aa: CASSYAGETQYF
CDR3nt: TGTGCCAGCAGCTATGCGGGGGAGACCCAGTACTTC

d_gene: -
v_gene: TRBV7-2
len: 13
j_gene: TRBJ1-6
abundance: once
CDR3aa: CASSSGRNSPLHF
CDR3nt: TGTGCCAGCAGCTCTGGGAGGAATTCACCCCTCCACTTT

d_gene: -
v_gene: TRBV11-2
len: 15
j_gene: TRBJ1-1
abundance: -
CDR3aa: CASSWSGRLTTEAFF
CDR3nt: TGTGCCAGCAGCTGGTCCGGGAGACTCACAACTGAAGCTTTCTTT

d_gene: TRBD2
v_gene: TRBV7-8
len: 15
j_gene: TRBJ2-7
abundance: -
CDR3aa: CASSARLAGGYEQYF
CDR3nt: TGTGCCAGCAGCGCCAGACTAGCGGGGGGCTACGAGCAGTACTTC

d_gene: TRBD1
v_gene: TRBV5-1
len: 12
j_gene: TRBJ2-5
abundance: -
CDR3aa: CASSLDTGQKYF
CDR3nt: TGCGCCAGCAGCTTGGATACGGGACAGAAATACTTC

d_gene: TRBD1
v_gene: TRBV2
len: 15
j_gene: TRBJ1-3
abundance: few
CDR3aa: CASSNTGGSGNTIYF
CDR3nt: TGTGCCAGCAGCAATACAGGGGGCTCTGGAAACACCATATATTTT

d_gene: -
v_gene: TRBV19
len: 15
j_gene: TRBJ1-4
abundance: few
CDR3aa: CASSALGGSNEKLFF
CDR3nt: TGTGCCAGTAGCGCTCTAGGGGGAAGTAATGAAAAACTGTTTTTT

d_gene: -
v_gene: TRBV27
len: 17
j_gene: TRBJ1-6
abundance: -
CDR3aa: CASSLRGGRWDASPLHF
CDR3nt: TGTGCCAGCAGTTTACGGGGGGGCAGGTGGGACGCATCACCCCTCCACTTT

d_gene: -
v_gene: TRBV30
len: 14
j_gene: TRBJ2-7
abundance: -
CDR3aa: CAWSPPPGRAQQYF
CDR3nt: TGTGCCTGGAGTCCCCCGCCTGGCCGTGCCCAGCAGTACTTC

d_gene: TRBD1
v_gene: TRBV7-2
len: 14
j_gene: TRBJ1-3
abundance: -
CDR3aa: CASSQRTGGNTIYF
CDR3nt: TGTGCCAGCAGCCAAAGGACAGGGGGAAACACCATATATTTT

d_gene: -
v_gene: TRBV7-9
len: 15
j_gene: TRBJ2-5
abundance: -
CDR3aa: CASSLARDTQETQYF
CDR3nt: TGTGCCAGCAGCTTAGCCCGGGATACTCAAGAGACCCAGTACTTC

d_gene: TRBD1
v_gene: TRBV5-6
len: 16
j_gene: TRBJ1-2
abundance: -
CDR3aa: CASSFRTGGMVSGYTF
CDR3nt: TGTGCCAGCAGCTTCCGGACAGGGGGCATGGTGTCTGGCTACACCTTC

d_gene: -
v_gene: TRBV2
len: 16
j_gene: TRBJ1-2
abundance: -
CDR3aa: CASSAGRGVFIDGYTF
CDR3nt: TGTGCCAGCAGCGCAGGGAGGGGGGTTTTTATTGATGGCTACACCTTC

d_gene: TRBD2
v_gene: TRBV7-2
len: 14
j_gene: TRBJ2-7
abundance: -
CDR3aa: CASSSLAGPYEQYF
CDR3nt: TGTGCCAGCAGCTCCCTAGCGGGCCCTTACGAGCAGTACTTC